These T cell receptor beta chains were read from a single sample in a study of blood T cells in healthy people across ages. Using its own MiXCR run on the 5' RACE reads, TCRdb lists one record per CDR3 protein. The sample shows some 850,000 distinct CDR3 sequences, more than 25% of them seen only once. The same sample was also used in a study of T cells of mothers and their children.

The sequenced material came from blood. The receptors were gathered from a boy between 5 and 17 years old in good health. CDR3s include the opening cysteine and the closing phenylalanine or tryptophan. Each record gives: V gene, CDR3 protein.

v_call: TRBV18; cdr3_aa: CASSPRAGEGYTF
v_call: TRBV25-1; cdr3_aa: CASSVGKPYEQYF
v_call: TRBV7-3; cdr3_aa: CASSLPGPPFHQETQYF
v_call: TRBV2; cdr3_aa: CASSIPGPRSTDTQYF
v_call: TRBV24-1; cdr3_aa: CATSASGTGEETQYF
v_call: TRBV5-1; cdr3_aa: CASSLDSCF
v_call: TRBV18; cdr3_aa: CASSPRARQETQYF
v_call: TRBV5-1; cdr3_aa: CASSLEGQSSGNTIYF
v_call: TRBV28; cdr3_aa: CASRETRETQYF
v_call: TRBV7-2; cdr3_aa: CASHPLVGTENYEQYF
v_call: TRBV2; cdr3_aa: CASSEAKGAGGYTF
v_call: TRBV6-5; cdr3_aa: CASSYSGQGTEAFF
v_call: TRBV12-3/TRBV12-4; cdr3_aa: CASRLAGGGSENTIYF
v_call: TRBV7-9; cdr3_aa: CASSLGPGYEQYF
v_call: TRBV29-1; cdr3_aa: CSVASVEESQHF
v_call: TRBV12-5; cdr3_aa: CASGLVPDRPYNEQFF
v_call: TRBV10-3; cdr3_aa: CAIKEGIQETQYF
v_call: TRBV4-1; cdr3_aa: CASSQTGGRETQYF
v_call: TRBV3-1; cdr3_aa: CASSHSDLSEQFF
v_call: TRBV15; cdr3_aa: CATSSPRGRYGYTF
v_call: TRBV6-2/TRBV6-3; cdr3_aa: CASRRLAGGGETQYF
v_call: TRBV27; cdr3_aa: CASSSRMNTEAFF
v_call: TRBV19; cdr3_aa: CASSIDDSDTEAFF
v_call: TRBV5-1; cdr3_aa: CASSVRPQAAAPGRNPVQETQYF
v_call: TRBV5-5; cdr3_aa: CASSLRQMGQGHSEKLFF
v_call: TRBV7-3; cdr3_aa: CASSLQAGDHEQYF
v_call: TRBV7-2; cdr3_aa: CASSRGLAQETQYF
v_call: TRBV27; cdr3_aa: CASSINGDSLRETQYF
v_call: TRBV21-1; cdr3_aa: CAIATGWVGRDTETQYF
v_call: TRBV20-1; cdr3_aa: CSGQLEETQYF
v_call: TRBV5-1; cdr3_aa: CASSPGDAANYGYTF
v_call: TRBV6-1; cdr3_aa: CASSEESGGGETQYF
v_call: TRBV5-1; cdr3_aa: CASSTQGDEQFF
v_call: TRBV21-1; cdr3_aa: CARRQSSGFSGANVLTF
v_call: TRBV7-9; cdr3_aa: CASSLDSGGETQYF
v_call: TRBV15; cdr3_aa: CATRNSWVTSTDTQYF
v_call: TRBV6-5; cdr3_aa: CASWRGVGGYTF
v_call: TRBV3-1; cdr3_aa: CASSPRTGMDEQYF
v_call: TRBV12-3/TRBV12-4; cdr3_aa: CASSFEPSSGNTIYF
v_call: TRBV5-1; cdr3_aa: CASRRTGTFDSGANVLTF
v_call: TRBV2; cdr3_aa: CASSEGARGYEQYF
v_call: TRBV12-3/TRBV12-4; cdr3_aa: CASKAGNTGELFF
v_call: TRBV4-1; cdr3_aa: CTSSQGTSEARTNYGYTF
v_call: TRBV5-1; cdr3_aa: CASSWRDGIRQETQYF
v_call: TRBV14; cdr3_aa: CASSQGGSRFAFF
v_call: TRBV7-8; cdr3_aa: CASSLEIRNTEAFF
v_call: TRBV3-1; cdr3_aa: CATSTVGMPYNEQFF
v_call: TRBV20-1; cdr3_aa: CSNPWPRDGYEQYF